The clone carrying this T cell receptor beta chain showed up many times. This CDR3 is 12 amino acids long. Trimming pared 5 bases from V and 2 bases from J, leaving 6 bases between. Germline V gives CDR1 MDHEN, CDR2 SYDVKM. This specimen belongs to a study of T cells in Graves' hyperthyroidism and ophthalmopathy. Study information: The authors collected peripheral blood at initial diagnosis, before any treatment.

RNA transcripts were the template for amplifying TCR beta CDR3 regions. When the TCR CDR3 underwent first-round RT-PCR, the HTBI primer set was used. Each CDR3 protein gets one entry after TCRdb re-called the multiplex PCR reads with MiXCR. This table holds a few hundred thousand distinct CDR3 sequences, around 16% found once. Sequencing input: blood. The receptor's source is a woman in her thirties with Graves' hyperthyroidism. V gene TRBV28 combines with J gene TRBJ1-2; D uncertain. The CDR3 loop reads CASSPSNYGYTF. The CDR3 region has the DNA TGTGCCAGCAGTCCCTCAAACTATGGCTACACCTTC.